What follows describes a single T cell receptor (beta chain). The sample originates from a study of T cells in Graves' hyperthyroidism and ophthalmopathy. The germline V gene encodes CDR1 SQVTM and CDR2 ANQGSEA. The CDR3 totals 10 residues. TCR beta CDR3 regions were amplified from RNA. With the HTBI primer set, the TCR CDR3 went through a first round of RT-PCR. TCRdb re-called the multiplex PCR reads with MiXCR, one entry per CDR3 protein. The sample gives 500,000 to 600,000 distinct CDR3 sequences, 40% to 55% of which show up once; 7.5% to 8.5% is in the top ten. The sample consisted of peripheral blood or thyroid tissue (not recorded which). V and J are TRBV29-1 and TRBJ1-5, with D unclear. This clonotype was sampled from a woman younger than 35 with Graves' hyperthyroidism. The CDR3 nucleotides are TGCAGTGATAGCAATCAGCCCCAGCATTTT. Translating gives CSDSNQPQHF.